This entry concerns a single TCR beta chain. The antigen is undetermined. The data originate from a study of cytomegalovirus exposure and HLA in healthy donors. Study summary: Most genotyped donors, roughly 83% of some 400, had Caucasian-associated genetic ancestry. Whole-study results and caveats: Some TCR beta chains (about 180 of them) were listed as cytomegalovirus-associated. Among the sequence variants, a highly shared cluster was likely an artifact of sequencing.

Use of 60 Vbeta and 13 Jbeta primers characterized the PCR. The protocol was immunoSEQ multiplex PCR, while the TCRdb copy is restricted to in-frame clones and leaves out a portion. The repertoire holds about 130,000 clones, with around 84% as singletons. The CDR3 extends over 15 amino acids. Germline V CDR1 and CDR2: SEHNR, FQNEAQ (reference sequence). The V segment lost 5 bases and the J segment 6 bases; nucleotides outside the gene matches: 10. The sequence was collected from a man over 45 in good health and CMV-seronegative. Sequencing was done on a sample of PBMCs. The V and J genes are TRBV7-9 and TRBJ2-1; 7 bases line up with TRBD1. This CDR3 is CASSTVRGGINEQFF. The CDR3 DNA reads TGTGCCAGCAGCACCGTCAGAGGGGGCATCAATGAGCAGTTCTTC.